This passage covers 25 T cell receptor beta chains from one sample sequenced in a study of T cells in Graves' hyperthyroidism and ophthalmopathy. Amplified TCR beta CDR3 regions derived from RNA transcripts. When the TCR CDR3 underwent first-round RT-PCR, the HTBI primer set was used. MiXCR, applied by TCRdb to the multiplex PCR reads, yields one record per CDR3 protein. The sample lists about 640,000 distinct CDR3 sequences, around 21% occurring once. The specimen was blood. These receptors came from a man in his thirties or forties with Graves' ophthalmopathy.

Here the CDR3 DNA reads TGCAGCGTTCGTCCTCTAGCGGGAGGGAATGAGCAGTTCTTC. Translating it yields CSVRPLAGGNEQFF. V and J are TRBV29-1 and TRBJ2-1, with TRBD2 matching over 12 bases. The CDR3 has 14 amino acids. Germline assignment: CDR1 SQVTM and CDR2 ANQGSEA. J lost 7 bases, V lost 5 bases, and 6 bases had no gene match.

This clonotype occurred many times. This chain connects TRBV7-9 to TRBJ2-1; 8 nucleotides line up with TRBD2. The trim removed 5 bases at V and 7 bases at J, leaving 13 bases unmatched. The CDR3 is made up of 16 amino acids. Germline V gene lookup returns CDR1 SEHNR and CDR2 FQNEAQ (reference sequence). The CDR3: CASSRAGARAANEQFF. CDR3 nucleotides: TGTGCCAGCAGCCGAGCGGGGGCTCGGGCGGCTAATGAGCAGTTCTTC.

On this clonotype: A much larger clone is a single base away; this may be a read error. The chain recombines TRBV4-2 with TRBJ2-7; the D call may be TRBD1 or TRBD2 (6 bases each). The V gene lost 4 bases and the J gene lost 5 bases, with 18 bases spanning the gap. The CDR3 is 15 residues long. Germline V gene data show CDR1 as LGHNA and CDR2 as YNFKEQ. CDR3 region: CASSPYGTREDEQYF. The DNA for the CDR3 is TGTGCCAGCAGCCCTTACGGGACAAGGGAGGACGAGCAGTACTTC.

This clonotype was counted between two and nine times. The chain uses TRBV12-3 or TRBV12-4 and TRBJ2-7; maybe TRBD2 (6 bases). CDR3 length equals 14 residues. V was clipped by 6 bases and J by 4 bases, with 16 bases between them. CDR3 DNA: TGTGCCAGCAGCCCCCGAAGGAGGGAGTACGAGCAGTACTTC. Its translation: CASSPRRREYEQYF.

The chain joins TRBV14 to TRBJ2-1, with 10 bases lining up with TRBD2. Trimming took 1 base from V and 9 from J; bases not matched to a gene: 9. CDR1 SGHDN and CDR2 FVKESK come from the germline V gene. The CDR3 sequence is 16 residues long. The CDR3 loop reads CASSQVGLAGEVEQFF. CDR3 in DNA: TGTGCCAGCAGCCAAGTTGGGCTAGCGGGAGAGGTTGAGCAGTTCTTC.

This clonotype was counted at least ten times. The chain links TRBV2 to TRBJ2-5; D might be TRBD2 (6 bases). The V gene lost 7 bases and the J gene lost 2 bases, with 11 bases spanning the gap. CDR3 length: 13 amino acids. Per germline, CDR1 SNHLY and CDR2 FYNNEI. CDR3 loop: CASMRDLQETQYF. In nucleotides, the CDR3 is TGTGCCAGCATGAGGGACTTACAAGAGACCCAGTACTTC.

Many counts were recorded for this clonotype. This sequence joins TRBV28 and TRBJ1-2, with 9 bases lining up with TRBD1. The CDR3 is 17 residues long. Germline values: CDR1 MDHEN, CDR2 SYDVKM. V was clipped by 5 bases and J by 2 bases; unmatched bases: 12. In nucleotides, the CDR3 is TGTGCCAGCAGTGGACCTACAGGGGGCGGGAACAACTATGGCTACACCTTC. It yields the protein CASSGPTGGGNNYGYTF.

The rearrangement uses TRBV6-6 and TRBJ1-2, with 9 bases lining up with TRBD1. CDR1 MNHNY and CDR2 SVGAGI come from the germline V gene (reference sequence). This CDR3 region has 18 residues. V lost 2 bases and J lost 0; bases outside the gene matches: 10. CDR3 loop: CASSYRPGQGSPNYGYTF. Written as DNA, the CDR3 is TGTGCCAGCAGTTACAGACCGGGACAGGGATCGCCTAACTATGGCTACACCTTC.

This clonotype showed up just a few times. The chain recombines TRBV11-2 with TRBJ2-7; D possibly corresponds to TRBD2 (5 bases). V lost 4 bases to trimming and J lost 3 bases, with 19 bases between them. CDR3 size: 16 residues. Germline CDR1 SGHAT, CDR2 FQNNGV. The CDR3 here is CASSSVTAGNLYEQYF. For the CDR3, the DNA is TGTGCCAGCAGCTCCGTTACCGCCGGGAACCTCTACGAGCAGTACTTC.

In this sample, this clonotype turned up a few times. V gene TRBV7-9 combines with J gene TRBJ2-1; tentatively, D is TRBD1 (6 bases). This CDR3 is built from 16 residues. Trimming pared 4 bases from V and 9 bases from J, leaving 22 bases between. Germline values: CDR1 SEHNR, CDR2 FQNEAQ (reference sequence). The chain's CDR3 is CASSSRGGTHPGEQFF. The CDR3 DNA reads as TGTGCCAGCAGCTCTAGAGGGGGAACCCACCCCGGTGAGCAGTTCTTC.

This clonotype was detected only a few times. The rearrangement uses TRBV6-1 and TRBJ2-3; 8 nucleotides agree with TRBD1. The CDR3 loop spans 15 amino acids. V was clipped by 11 bases and J by 8 bases; unmatched bases: 18. Germline lookup yields CDR1 MNHNS and CDR2 SASEGT. The CDR3 DNA sequence: TGTGCCGGCGAGAGTGGACAGGGCAAATTGGGTACGCAGTATTTT. Encoded protein: CAGESGQGKLGTQYF.

The CDR3 sequence: CATSRMTGDGANVLTF. In DNA form, the CDR3 reads TGTGCCACCAGCAGGATGACAGGGGACGGGGCCAACGTCCTGACTTTC. The chain couples TRBV15 to TRBJ2-6; 8 positions match TRBD1. Germline V gene lookup returns CDR1 LNHNV and CDR2 YYDKDF (reference sequence). This CDR3 is 16 amino acids long. Trimming took 3 bases from V and 4 from J; bases not matched to a gene: 5.

This clonotype has a handful of counts. The chain is built from TRBV7-2 and TRBJ1-5, with TRBD1 matching over 7 bases. J lost 4 bases, V lost 5 bases, and 11 bases had no gene match. CDR1 is SGHTA and CDR2 is FQGNSA in the germline V gene. This CDR3 contains 16 residues. Here the CDR3 DNA reads TGTGCCAGCAGCCCCCAGACAGGGCTTAGGAATCAGCCCCAGCATTTT. It encodes CASSPQTGLRNQPQHF.

There are many counts of this clonotype. The chain has TRBV28 and TRBJ2-7, with no clear D. V dropped 7 bases and J dropped 1 base, with 11 bases sitting between them. The length of the CDR3 is 13 residues. The germline V gene has CDR1 MDHEN and CDR2 SYDVKM. As DNA, the CDR3 is TGTGCCAGCACCCTTGGGGTTTCCTACGAGCAGTACTTC. Translation gives CASTLGVSYEQYF. The full variable domain, rest sourced from reference TRBV28 and TRBJ2-7, is DVKVTQSSRYLVKRTGEKVFLECVQDMDHENMFWYRQDPGLGLRLIYFSYDVKMKEKGDIPEGYSVSREKKERFSLILESASTNQTSMYLCASTLGVSYEQYFGPGTRLTVT.

This clonotype came up a few times. The chain has TRBV6-1 and TRBJ2-1; 9 nucleotides agree with TRBD2. The V gene's germline CDR1 is MNHNS and CDR2 SASEGT. The CDR3 is 15 residues long. After removal of 4 bases from V and 6 bases from J, the junction contained 7 bases not matched to a gene. The CDR3: CASSGSGSLVNEQFF. The DNA of the CDR3 is TGTGCCAGCAGTGGTAGCGGGAGTCTTGTCAATGAGCAGTTCTTC.

The table lists this clonotype with a few counts. This rearrangement joins TRBV20-1 to TRBJ2-7; 8 bases align to TRBD2. The CDR3 is made up of 15 amino acids. V lost 0 bases to trimming and J lost 5 bases; unmatched junction nucleotides: 9. Germline V lookup: CDR1 DFQATT, CDR2 SNEGSKA (reference sequence). CDR3 sequence reads: CSARDREGRRHEQYF. CDR3 DNA sequence: TGCAGTGCTAGAGATCGGGAGGGGAGGAGACACGAGCAGTACTTC.

This rearrangement joins TRBV5-5 to TRBJ2-7, with D perhaps matching TRBD2 (6 bases). Germline V gene sequence: CDR1 SGHKS, CDR2 YYEKEE (reference sequence). This CDR3 has 14 residues. The V and J ends lost 6 bases and 2 bases respectively, with 15 bases between them. The CDR3 region is CASILGTLPYEQYF. CDR3 nucleotides: TGTGCCAGCATCCTAGGGACTCTCCCCTACGAGCAGTACTTC.

The V call is TRBV28, the J call TRBJ1-4; 9 bases match TRBD1. The CDR3 runs 19 residues. The J segment lost 0 bases and the V segment lost 6 bases, leaving 14 bases of the junction unmatched. Per germline, CDR1 MDHEN and CDR2 SYDVKM. CDR3 sequence reads: CASSFHPDRGHATNEKLFF. The CDR3 DNA follows: TGTGCCAGCAGCTTCCACCCGGACAGGGGACACGCAACTAATGAAAAACTGTTTTTT.

The chain links TRBV6-1 to TRBJ2-7; D is possibly TRBD1 (5 bases). Germline CDR1 is MNHNS and CDR2 is SASEGT. The V end lost 4 bases, the J end lost 0 bases, and 13 bases lay between the germline ends. The length of the CDR3 is 15 residues. The CDR3 is CASSATTAYSYEQYF. DNA of the CDR3: TGTGCCAGCAGTGCTACGACAGCGTACTCCTACGAGCAGTACTTC.

As for this clonotype: Relative to the germline gene, one junction end is altered; a read error may explain this. The genes are TRBV4-2 and TRBJ1-6, with a weak D call TRBD1 (6 bases). CDR1 is LGHNA and CDR2 is YNFKEQ in the germline V gene. CDR3 length: 14 residues. CDR3 residues: CASSQRDTESPLHF. DNA of the CDR3: TGTGCTAGCAGCCAAAGGGACACGGAATCACCCCTCCACTTT.

This clonotype was seen many times. The chain has TRBV5-1 and TRBJ2-2; D is possibly TRBD2 (6 bases). Trimming left V 8 bases short and J 2 bases short, with 19 bases between. Germline CDR1 reads SGHRS; CDR2 reads YFSETQ. The length of the CDR3 is 16 residues. CDR3 protein: CARTGGGDGNTGELFF. In DNA form, the CDR3 reads TGCGCCAGGACCGGAGGCGGGGATGGAAACACCGGGGAGCTGTTTTTT.

Comment on this clonotype: The junction departs from germline at one end; a sequencing error may be responsible. V usage is TRBV5-6 and J usage is TRBJ2-7; the D gene is possibly TRBD2 (5 bases). Looked up from germline, CDR1 is SGHDT and CDR2 is YYEEEE. The CDR3 has 14 residues. The CDR3 DNA reads TGTGTCAGCAGCTTGCGGGCAGGATCCTACGAGCAGTACTTC. Its protein product is CVSSLRAGSYEQYF.

This chain connects TRBV9 to TRBJ2-2; unclear D gene. Germline V gene data show CDR1 as SGDLS and CDR2 as YYNGEE. The CDR3 is made up of 16 amino acids. Trimming left V 0 bases short and J 7 bases short, with 16 bases between. This CDR3 reads CASSVDYRPYSGELFF. The CDR3 DNA reads TGTGCCAGCAGCGTAGACTATCGACCTTACAGCGGGGAGCTGTTTTTT.

This chain joins TRBV6-1 and TRBJ2-7, with 9 bases matching TRBD1. CDR1 is MNHNS, CDR2 SASEGT, per germline. The CDR3 is 15 amino acids. The J segment lost 2 bases and the V segment lost 4 bases, leaving 6 bases of the junction unmatched. CDR3 protein: CASSVRDRDTYEQYF. CDR3 DNA: TGTGCCAGCAGTGTACGGGACAGGGATACCTACGAGCAGTACTTC.

This clonotype appeared a few times. The chain employs TRBV24-1 and TRBJ2-2; 9 positions agree with TRBD1. The CDR3 loop spans 18 amino acids. Germline V gene lookup returns CDR1 KGHDR and CDR2 SFDVKD. Unmatched junction bases numbered 5, after V lost 0 bases and J lost 1 base. The CDR3 loop is CATSDLAQGAGNTGELFF. Here the CDR3 DNA reads TGTGCCACCAGTGATTTGGCACAGGGGGCGGGGAACACCGGGGAGCTGTTTTTT.